This is a list of T cell receptor beta chains from one sample in a study of breast tumors, draining lymph nodes, adjacent tissues. MiXCR was run by TCRdb on the multiplex PCR reads, yielding one entry per CDR3 protein. The sample consists of about 300,000 distinct CDR3 sequences, over 30% of them appearing once. Specimen: axillary lymph node tissue. These TCRs come from a female donor with breast cancer. Some clones in this sample may be carry-over from other donors' samples. CDR3s include the opening cysteine and the closing phenylalanine or tryptophan. D genes are given only for firm matches. Clone size is shown for a subset of rows, as once, few, many or a class of expanded clone.

v_call: TRBV7-3; d_call: NA; j_call: TRBJ2-1; clone_size: many; cdr3_nt: TGTGCCAGCAGCTTAAGGCCGGCCAGCCCGTTCTCCTACAATGAGCAGTTCTTC; cdr3_aa: CASSLRPASPFSYNEQFF
v_call: TRBV11-2; d_call: NA; j_call: TRBJ1-3; clone_size: many; cdr3_nt: TGTGCCAGCAGCTTAGATGGGCCAGGGCGCGCCCATTTT; cdr3_aa: CASSLDGPGRAHF
v_call: TRBV5-8; d_call: TRBD1; j_call: TRBJ1-1; clone_size: NA; cdr3_nt: TGTGCCAGCAGTCGGACAGGGAAGAACACTGAAGCTTTCTTT; cdr3_aa: CASSRTGKNTEAFF
v_call: TRBV4-3; d_call: TRBD2; j_call: TRBJ2-3; clone_size: many; cdr3_nt: TGCGTCAGCAGCCAAGAGACTAGCGGCCTCACAGATACGCAGTATTTT; cdr3_aa: CVSSQETSGLTDTQYF
v_call: TRBV19; d_call: NA; j_call: TRBJ1-2; clone_size: many; cdr3_nt: TGTGCCAGTTTACAGGGTTATGGCTACACCTTC; cdr3_aa: CASLQGYGYTF
v_call: TRBV6-5; d_call: TRBD1; j_call: TRBJ1-1; clone_size: NA; cdr3_nt: TGTGCCAGCAGTCCCGGGACAGGGGTAGGGGACACTGAAGCTTTCTTT; cdr3_aa: CASSPGTGVGDTEAFF
v_call: TRBV29-1; d_call: NA; j_call: TRBJ2-1; clone_size: NA; cdr3_nt: TGCAGCGTTCGCCAAGGGTTTGTCGGCGACAAAGAGCAATTTTTC; cdr3_aa: CSVRQGFVGDKEQFF
v_call: TRBV7-2; d_call: NA; j_call: TRBJ2-3; clone_size: many; cdr3_nt: TGTGCCAGCAGCTTAGCGGCGGGGCTCATGAATACGCAGTATTTT; cdr3_aa: CASSLAAGLMNTQYF
v_call: TRBV6-4; d_call: TRBD1; j_call: TRBJ2-6; clone_size: NA; cdr3_nt: TGTGCCAGCAGTCAAGTAGCGGGACAGGGGATTATTTCTGGGGCCAACGTCCTGACTTTC; cdr3_aa: CASSQVAGQGIISGANVLTF
v_call: TRBV29-1; d_call: TRBD1; j_call: TRBJ1-1; clone_size: NA; cdr3_nt: TGCAGCGTTTTAGGGGGCGCCGGGAACACTGAAGCTTTCTTT; cdr3_aa: CSVLGGAGNTEAFF
v_call: TRBV6-6; d_call: NA; j_call: TRBJ2-7; clone_size: NA; cdr3_nt: TGTGCCAGCAGTCACTCGGGGCCCCCCCGCGAGCAGTACTTC; cdr3_aa: CASSHSGPPREQYF
v_call: TRBV15; d_call: NA; j_call: TRBJ2-3; clone_size: many; cdr3_nt: TGTGCCACCAGCAGAGATTTGGCGGAAGGCACAGATACGCAGTATTTT; cdr3_aa: CATSRDLAEGTDTQYF
v_call: TRBV30; d_call: NA; j_call: TRBJ1-2; clone_size: NA; cdr3_nt: TGTGCCCGGTATTGGGGCAACTATGGCTACACCTTC; cdr3_aa: CARYWGNYGYTF
v_call: TRBV18; d_call: NA; j_call: TRBJ2-5; clone_size: NA; cdr3_nt: TGTGCCAGCTCGCCCGTAGAGAGCCAAGAGACCCAGTACTTC; cdr3_aa: CASSPVESQETQYF
v_call: TRBV27; d_call: TRBD1; j_call: TRBJ1-6; clone_size: many; cdr3_nt: TGTGCCAGCAGTTCGGGAACAGGGGGAGGTTCACCCCTCCACTTT; cdr3_aa: CASSSGTGGGSPLHF
v_call: TRBV11-2; d_call: NA; j_call: TRBJ2-7; clone_size: NA; cdr3_nt: TGTGCCAGCAGCTTAGGGAACAGGCCACTCTCCTACGAGCAGTACTTC; cdr3_aa: CASSLGNRPLSYEQYF
v_call: TRBV19; d_call: NA; j_call: TRBJ2-3; clone_size: many; cdr3_nt: TGTGCCAGTAGTAGGGGACCCGATACGCAGTATTTT; cdr3_aa: CASSRGPDTQYF
v_call: TRBV11-2; d_call: TRBD2; j_call: TRBJ2-1; clone_size: NA; cdr3_nt: TGTGCCAGCAGCTTAAAGACTAGCCTTGGTGAGCAGTTCTTC; cdr3_aa: CASSLKTSLGEQFF
v_call: TRBV7-2; d_call: NA; j_call: TRBJ2-1; clone_size: many; cdr3_nt: TGTGCCAGCAGCCCAATCTCGTACAATGAGCAGTTCTTC; cdr3_aa: CASSPISYNEQFF